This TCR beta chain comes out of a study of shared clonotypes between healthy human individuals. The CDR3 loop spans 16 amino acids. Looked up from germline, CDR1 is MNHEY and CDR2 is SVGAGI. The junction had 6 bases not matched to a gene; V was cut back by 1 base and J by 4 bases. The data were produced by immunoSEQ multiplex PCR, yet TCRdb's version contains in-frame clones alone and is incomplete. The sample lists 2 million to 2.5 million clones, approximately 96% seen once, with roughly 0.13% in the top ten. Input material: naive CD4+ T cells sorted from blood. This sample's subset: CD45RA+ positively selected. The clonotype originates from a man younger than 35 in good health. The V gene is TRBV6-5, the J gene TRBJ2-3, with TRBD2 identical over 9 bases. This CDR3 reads CASSYFAGGAADTQYF. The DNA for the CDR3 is TGTGCCAGCAGTTACTTTGCGGGAGGGGCCGCAGATACGCAGTATTTT.